These T cell receptor beta chains were read from a single sample in a study of vaccination and CD4 T cells after COVID-19. MiXCR, applied by TCRdb to the PCR reads, yields one record per CDR3 protein. There are roughly 19,000 distinct CDR3 sequences in the sample; approximately 57% occur only once, and approximately 7.2% lies in the top ten. No antigen has been identified for these receptors. This specimen consisted of CD4+ T cells from blood, cultured in vitro, obtained before SARS-CoV-2 vaccination. These receptors all stem from a human donor who had recovered from COVID-19. Both conserved end residues are part of each CDR3. D genes are given only for firm matches. Expanded clones are given a class, and other clones once, few, many or no size at all.

abundance | len | j_gene | d_gene | v_gene | CDR3nt | CDR3aa
. | 14 | TRBJ1-5 | . | TRBV6-1 | TGTGCCAGCAGTGAAGCGGCAATTGCTCGGCCCCAGCATTTT | CASSEAAIARPQHF
. | 14 | TRBJ2-1 | TRBD2 | TRBV20-1 | TGCAGTGCTGGGACCCCTAGCGGGTACAATGAGCAGTTCTTC | CSAGTPSGYNEQFF
. | 13 | TRBJ2-2 | . | TRBV20-1 | TGCAGTGCTAGAAATTTTAACACCGGGGAGCTGTTTTTT | CSARNFNTGELFF
. | 14 | TRBJ1-1 | . | TRBV6-1 | TGTGCCAGCAGTGAAATTAACAGGAACACTGAAGCTTTCTTT | CASSEINRNTEAFF
few | 16 | TRBJ1-1 | TRBD1 | TRBV6-1 | TGTGCCAGCAGCCGCACCGGGACAGGGGGGAACACTGAAGCTTTCTTT | CASSRTGTGGNTEAFF
. | 12 | TRBJ1-5 | TRBD1 | TRBV20-1 | TGCACCACGGGACAGGGAAATCAGCCCCAGCATTTT | CTTGQGNQPQHF
. | 15 | TRBJ1-2 | TRBD1 | TRBV20-1 | TGCAGTGCTAACAGACAGGGGGTACCTGTGGATGGCTACACCTTC | CSANRQGVPVDGYTF
. | 14 | TRBJ2-5 | . | TRBV20-1 | TGCAGTGCTACAAGCCCCCCGACTGGGGAGACCCAGTACTTC | CSATSPPTGETQYF
once | 14 | TRBJ2-3 | . | TRBV15 | TGTGCCACCAGCAGGGGCAGGGAGGCAGATACGCAGTATTTT | CATSRGREADTQYF
. | 14 | TRBJ1-2 | TRBD1 | TRBV28 | TGTGCCAGCAGAAGAGACAGGGTAGTAAATGGCTACACCTTC | CASRRDRVVNGYTF
. | 15 | TRBJ1-1 | . | TRBV4-1 | TGCGCCAGCAGCCAAGAGCCAGCAGTAAACACTGAAGCTTTCTTT | CASSQEPAVNTEAFF
few | 14 | TRBJ2-3 | TRBD2 | TRBV7-2 | TGTGCCAGCAGCCCCCAGCGGGACACAGATACGCAGTATTTT | CASSPQRDTDTQYF
few | 15 | TRBJ1-2 | TRBD1 | TRBV6-1 | TGTGCCAGCATCTTCAACAGGGGCTCTAACTATGGCTACACCTTC | CASIFNRGSNYGYTF
. | 14 | TRBJ2-7 | TRBD1 | TRBV20-1 | TGCAGTGCTACCTCAGGGACAGGGGAACACGAGCAGTACTTC | CSATSGTGEHEQYF
. | 14 | TRBJ2-7 | TRBD1 | TRBV14 | TGTACCAGCAGCCATGGCAGGGGGCTCTACGAGCAGTACTTC | CTSSHGRGLYEQYF
. | 16 | TRBJ1-5 | TRBD1 | TRBV19 | TGTGCCAGTAGTATTCGGGCAGGGGGTAGCAATCAGCCCCAGCATTTT | CASSIRAGGSNQPQHF
. | 16 | TRBJ2-1 | TRBD2 | TRBV11-3 | TGTGCCAGCAGCGGAGCCGGGACTAGCGGGACCAATGAGCAGTTCTTC | CASSGAGTSGTNEQFF
few | 13 | TRBJ1-5 | . | TRBV30 | TGTGCCTGGAGCGACGATAGCAATCAGCCCCAGCATTTT | CAWSDDSNQPQHF
few | 13 | TRBJ2-7 | . | TRBV7-2 | TGTGCCAGCAGCTTAGCGGGATCGTACGAGCAGTACTTC | CASSLAGSYEQYF
few | 14 | TRBJ2-2 | . | TRBV7-2 | TGTGCCAGCAGCTTATTCCCTTACACCGGGGAGCTGTTTTTT | CASSLFPYTGELFF
. | 14 | TRBJ1-3 | . | TRBV7-8 | TGTGCCAGCAGCCGGCGGGGCTCTGGAAACACCATATATTTT | CASSRRGSGNTIYF
. | 18 | TRBJ2-3 | TRBD2 | TRBV20-1 | TGCAGTGCTAGCGGGACTAGCGGGAGTTTGAGGATCACAGATACGCAGTATTTT | CSASGTSGSLRITDTQYF
once | 14 | TRBJ2-3 | . | TRBV10-3 | TGTGCCATCAGCGAAACACTGGGGGCAGATACGCAGTATTTT | CAISETLGADTQYF
. | 14 | TRBJ2-2 | TRBD2 | TRBV7-3 | TGTGCCAGCAGCCCGGGACTAAACACCGGGGAGCTGTTTTTT | CASSPGLNTGELFF
. | 14 | TRBJ2-2 | . | TRBV7-9 | TGTGCCAGCAGCTTACTAGCTAGCACCGGGGAGCTGTTTTTT | CASSLLASTGELFF
. | 16 | TRBJ2-1 | TRBD1 | TRBV18 | TGTGCCAGCTCCCCCGTCGCACAGGGGGCGCGCGTTGAGCAGTTCTTC | CASSPVAQGARVEQFF
. | 12 | TRBJ2-1 | . | TRBV20-1 | TGCAGTGCTAGGCGGGACTCCAATGAGCAGTTCTTC | CSARRDSNEQFF
few | 13 | TRBJ1-1 | . | TRBV7-3 | TGTGCCAGCAGCGTCCTGAGGGGGACTGAAGCTTTTTTT | CASSVLRGTEAFF